The 18 T cell receptor beta chains below were found in one sample sequenced in a study of cytomegalovirus exposure and HLA in healthy donors. PCR employed 60 Vbeta and 13 Jbeta primers. Measured with immunoSEQ multiplex PCR; TCRdb has only the in-frame clones, and not every one. The repertoire holds fewer than 120,000 clones, approximately 84% seen once, with around 1.9% in the top ten. The specimen was PBMCs. The origin of the receptors is a man between 35 and 55 years old in good health and CMV-seronegative.

The chain carries TRBV28 and TRBJ1-5; 7 bases match TRBD1. The germline CDR1 and CDR2 sequences are MDHEN and SYDVKM. Trimming removed 4 bases from V and 1 base from J; junction bases left unmatched: 1. The length of the CDR3 is 14 residues. The CDR3 sequence is CASSSGQSNQPQHF. Here the CDR3 DNA reads TGTGCCAGCAGTTCGGGACAGAGCAATCAGCCCCAGCATTTT. Using reference TRBV28 and TRBJ1-5 for the parts outside the CDR3, the full variable domain is DVKVTQSSRYLVKRTGEKVFLECVQDMDHENMFWYRQDPGLGLRLIYFSYDVKMKEKGDIPEGYSVSREKKERFSLILESASTNQTSMYLCASSSGQSNQPQHFGDGTRLSIL.

The J gene is TRBJ2-7, the V gene TRBV5-6, with 8 bases aligning to TRBD2. The V gene end was trimmed by 0 bases and the J gene end by 4 bases; junction bases not matched to a gene: 9. Per the germline V gene, CDR1 is SGHDT and CDR2 is YYEEEE. The CDR3 runs to 16 residues. CDR3 in amino acids: CASSLEVGGVHYEQYF. CDR3 bases: TGTGCCAGCAGCTTGGAGGTCGGGGGGGTCCATTACGAGCAGTACTTC.

V is TRBV28 and J is TRBJ2-7; possible D gene TRBD1, 8 bases. Germline-derived CDR1 and CDR2 are MDHEN and SYDVKM. Trimming cost V 5 bases and J 4 bases, with 12 bases left between them. The CDR3 extends over 13 amino acids. The CDR3 reads CASSLQGGYEQYF. The CDR3 nucleotides are TGTGCCAGCAGTCTACAGGGGGGGTACGAGCAGTACTTC.

Of note for this clone: One junction end disagrees with the germline gene, perhaps due to a read error. This chain joins TRBV14 and TRBJ1-3; D gene uncertain. Germline CDR1 SGHDN, CDR2 FVKESK. The CDR3 contains 15 residues. CDR3: CASSHPETSGNTIYF. The CDR3 nucleotides are TGTGCCAGTAGCCACCCAGAGACTTCTGGAAACACCATATATTTT.

This chain connects TRBV7-2 to TRBJ2-5, with unresolved D. The CDR3 spans 15 residues. The V gene's germline CDR1 is SGHTA and CDR2 FQGNSA. V was pared by 5 bases and J by 5 bases, with 18 bases between. The DNA for the CDR3 is TGTGCCAGCAGCCGCTATGCTAATTCAATGGAGACCCAGTACTTC. Encoded protein: CASSRYANSMETQYF.

This sequence joins TRBV5-1 and TRBJ1-1; maybe TRBD1 (5 bases). This CDR3 is built from 15 residues. V was clipped by 0 bases and J by 6 bases, with 15 bases between them. Per the germline V gene, CDR1 is SGHRS and CDR2 is YFSETQ. The CDR3 DNA reads as TGCGCCAGCAGCTTGGGGGCAGGGATTATATCTGAAGCTTTCTTT. Residues: CASSLGAGIISEAFF.

The chain joins TRBV30 to TRBJ2-1; maybe TRBD2 (5 bases). The CDR3 consists of 15 residues. The germline V and J ends were trimmed by 0 bases and 2 bases, with 11 bases remaining between them. Germline CDR1 GTSNPN, CDR2 SVGIG (reference sequence). CDR3 in amino acids: CAWSVPFGTYNEQFF. The CDR3, as DNA: TGTGCCTGGAGTGTACCCTTCGGGACCTACAATGAGCAGTTCTTC.

The V and J genes are TRBV29-1 and TRBJ1-1; 8 bases map to TRBD1. The CDR3 contains 13 residues. Germline V gene sequence: CDR1 SQVTM, CDR2 ANQGSEA. V was pared by 4 bases and J by 3 bases, with 4 bases of the junction left unmatched. The CDR3 nucleotides read TGCAGCGTTGGGACAGGGCGGGACACTGAAGCTTTCTTT. Translated, it gives CSVGTGRDTEAFF.

This clone has more than one count but fewer than ten. This chain links TRBV9 with TRBJ1-2, with no clear D. Germline lookup yields CDR1 SGDLS and CDR2 YYNGEE. V was shortened by 4 bases and J by 1 base, with 14 bases between the two germline ends. This CDR3 comprises 15 residues. CDR3 sequence: CASSQSTMNNYGYTF. The CDR3 coding sequence is TGTGCCAGCAGCCAAAGTACTATGAATAACTATGGCTACACCTTC.

This clone was seen only once. The V call is TRBV5-3, the J call TRBJ1-1; 8 bases agree with TRBD1. TRBV5-3 is noted as an ORF with a role that remains uncertain. V trimming: 4 bases; J trimming: 4 bases; junction bases outside the gene matches: 6. CDR3 length: 14 residues. The CDR3 bases are TGTGCCAGAAGCAAACCGGACAGGGTCACTGAAGCTTTCTTT. Protein product: CARSKPDRVTEAFF.

This clone was picked up a small number of times. The chain is built from TRBV29-1 and TRBJ1-1; D possibly corresponds to TRBD1 (5 bases). The CDR3 is 12 amino acids. Germline CDR1 is SQVTM and CDR2 is ANQGSEA. Between the trimmed V and J ends, which lost 6 bases and 4 bases, there was a span of 12 bases. The CDR3 nucleotides read TGCAGCGTCGCAGGGTCATCCACTGAAGCTTTCTTT. This codes for CSVAGSSTEAFF.

The chain uses TRBV19 and TRBJ1-5; possible D gene TRBD1, 5 bases. CDR1 is LNHDA and CDR2 is SQIVND in the germline V gene (reference sequence). Trimming pared 8 bases from V and 0 bases from J, leaving 17 bases between. The CDR3 loop spans 16 amino acids. CDR3 sequence (DNA): TGTGCCAGTCGAAGGGGTTGGGATTATAGCAATCAGCCCCAGCATTTT. This encodes CASRRGWDYSNQPQHF.

V is TRBV6-6 and J is TRBJ2-2; no reliable D call. V dropped 1 base and J dropped 0 bases, with 9 bases sitting between them. The germline CDR1 and CDR2 sequences are MNHNY and SVGAGI (reference sequence). This CDR3 has 16 amino acids. CDR3 bases: TGTGCCAGCAGTTACTATGCCCTATCGAACACCGGGGAGCTGTTTTTT. This codes for CASSYYALSNTGELFF.

V usage is TRBV30 and J usage is TRBJ1-6, with a tentative D call TRBD1 (5 bases). The V end was cut by 0 bases, the J end by 7 bases, with 22 bases between. The CDR3 is made up of 18 amino acids. Germline V CDR1 and CDR2: GTSNPN, SVGIG (reference sequence). CDR3 in DNA: TGTGCCTGGAGTGTAGGCCCTTCCAGGGATGGGGGGAATTCACCCCTCCACTTT. The encoded protein is CAWSVGPSRDGGNSPLHF.

V is TRBV28 and J is TRBJ2-3, with TRBD1 matching 12 bases. The CDR3 runs 15 residues. The V and J ends lost 3 bases and 5 bases, in that order; junction bases with no gene match: 3. CDR1 is MDHEN and CDR2 is SYDVKM in the germline V gene. CDR3 nucleotide sequence: TGTGCCAGCAGTTTCGGGACAGGGGGCTTAGATACGCAGTATTTT. This codes for CASSFGTGGLDTQYF.

The chain couples TRBV28 to TRBJ2-1; 10 nucleotides line up with TRBD2. Trimming at V came to 5 bases and at J to 2 bases, leaving 12 bases not matched to a gene. The germline V gene encodes CDR1 MDHEN and CDR2 SYDVKM. The CDR3 is made up of 18 amino acids. CDR3 sequence reads: CASSPTAGGLQAYNEQFF. CDR3 bases: TGTGCCAGCAGTCCCACAGCGGGGGGGCTTCAAGCCTACAATGAGCAGTTCTTC.

This sequence joins TRBV30 and TRBJ1-5, with 8 bases identical to TRBD1. Germline CDR1 GTSNPN, CDR2 SVGIG (reference sequence). The V and J ends lost 5 bases and 2 bases, in that order; junction bases with no gene match: 2. CDR3 size: 13 residues. CDR3 bases: TGTGCCTGGGACAGGGGAGGCAATCAGCCCCAGCATTTT. This translates into CAWDRGGNQPQHF.

The rearrangement links TRBV29-1 to TRBJ1-2, with 9 positions matching TRBD1. This CDR3 is built from 11 residues. Germline V CDR1 and CDR2: SQVTM, ANQGSEA. V dropped 6 bases and J dropped 7; count of bases not matched to a gene: 3. The DNA of the CDR3 is TGCAGCGTCCGGGACAGGGCTGGCTACACCTTC. This translates into CSVRDRAGYTF.